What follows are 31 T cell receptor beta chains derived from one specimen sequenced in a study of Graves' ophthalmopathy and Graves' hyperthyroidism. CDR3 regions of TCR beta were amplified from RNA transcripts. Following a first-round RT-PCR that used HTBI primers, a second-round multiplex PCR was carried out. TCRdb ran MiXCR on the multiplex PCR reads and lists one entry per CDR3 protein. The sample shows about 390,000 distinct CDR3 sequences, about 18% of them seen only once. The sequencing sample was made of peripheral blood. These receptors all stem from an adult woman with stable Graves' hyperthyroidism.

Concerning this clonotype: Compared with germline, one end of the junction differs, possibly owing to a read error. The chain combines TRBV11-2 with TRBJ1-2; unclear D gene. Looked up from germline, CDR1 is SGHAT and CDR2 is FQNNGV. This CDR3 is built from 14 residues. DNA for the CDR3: TGTGCCAGCAGCCTAGAGGCCCTTAACTATGGCTACACCTTC. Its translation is CASSLEALNYGYTF.

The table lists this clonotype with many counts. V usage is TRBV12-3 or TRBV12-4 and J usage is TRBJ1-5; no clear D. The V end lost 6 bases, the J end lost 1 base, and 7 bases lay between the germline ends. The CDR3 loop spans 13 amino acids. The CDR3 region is CASSFLSNQPQHF. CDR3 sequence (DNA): TGTGCCAGCAGCTTTTTAAGCAATCAGCCCCAGCATTTT.

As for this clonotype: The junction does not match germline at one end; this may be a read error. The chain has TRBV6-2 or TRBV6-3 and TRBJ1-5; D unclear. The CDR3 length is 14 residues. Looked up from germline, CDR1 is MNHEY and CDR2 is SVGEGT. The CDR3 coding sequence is TGTTCCAGCAGTTACGGAAGTAGCAATCAGCACCAGCATTTT. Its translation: CSSSYGSSNQHQHF.

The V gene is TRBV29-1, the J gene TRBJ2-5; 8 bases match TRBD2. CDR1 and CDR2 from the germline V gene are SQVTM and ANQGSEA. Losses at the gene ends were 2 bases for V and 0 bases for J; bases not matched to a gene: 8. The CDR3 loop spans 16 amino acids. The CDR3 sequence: CSVEPGGGSYQETQYF. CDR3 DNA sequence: TGCAGCGTTGAACCGGGGGGGGGATCGTACCAAGAGACCCAGTACTTC.

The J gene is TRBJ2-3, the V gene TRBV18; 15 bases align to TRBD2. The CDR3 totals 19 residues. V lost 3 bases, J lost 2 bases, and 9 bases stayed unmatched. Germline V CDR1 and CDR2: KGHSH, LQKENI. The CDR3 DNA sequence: TGTGCCAGCTCACCCTACCCCGGGACTAGCGGGAGGTCCACAGATACGCAGTATTTT. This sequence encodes CASSPYPGTSGRSTDTQYF. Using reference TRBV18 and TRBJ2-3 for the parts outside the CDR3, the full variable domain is NAGVMQNPRHLVRRRGQEARLRCSPMKGHSHVYWYRQLPEEGLKFMVYLQKENIIDESGMPKERFSAEFPKEGPSILRIQQVVRGDSAAYFCASSPYPGTSGRSTDTQYFGPGTRLTVL.

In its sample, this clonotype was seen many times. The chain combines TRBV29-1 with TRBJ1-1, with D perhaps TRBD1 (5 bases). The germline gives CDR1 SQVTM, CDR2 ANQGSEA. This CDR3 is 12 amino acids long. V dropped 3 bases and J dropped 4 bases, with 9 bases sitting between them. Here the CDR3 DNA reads TGCAGCGTTGATCCCGGGGGCACTGAAGCTTTCTTT. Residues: CSVDPGGTEAFF.

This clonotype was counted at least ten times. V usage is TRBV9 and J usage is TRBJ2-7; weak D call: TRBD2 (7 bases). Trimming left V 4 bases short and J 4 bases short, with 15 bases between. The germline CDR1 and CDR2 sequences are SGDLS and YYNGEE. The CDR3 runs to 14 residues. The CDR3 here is CASSPGAGAYEQYF. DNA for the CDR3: TGTGCCAGCAGCCCGGGGGCGGGAGCTTACGAGCAGTACTTC. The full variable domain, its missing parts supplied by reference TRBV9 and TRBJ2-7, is DSGVTQTPKHLITATGQRVTLRCSPRSGDLSVYWYQQSLDQGLQFLIQYYNGEERAKGNILERFSAQQFPDLHSELNLSSLELGDSALYFCASSPGAGAYEQYFGPGTRLTVT.

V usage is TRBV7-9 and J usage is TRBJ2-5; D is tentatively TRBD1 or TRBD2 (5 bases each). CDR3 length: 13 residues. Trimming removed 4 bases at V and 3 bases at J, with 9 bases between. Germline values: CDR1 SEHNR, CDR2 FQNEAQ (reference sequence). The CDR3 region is CASSWGTEETQYF. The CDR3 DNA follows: TGTGCCAGCAGCTGGGGGACGGAAGAGACCCAGTACTTC.

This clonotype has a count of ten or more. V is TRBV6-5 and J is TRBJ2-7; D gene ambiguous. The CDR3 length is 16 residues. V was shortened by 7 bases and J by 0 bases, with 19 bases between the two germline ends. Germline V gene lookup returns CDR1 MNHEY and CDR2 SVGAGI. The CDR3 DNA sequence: TGTGCCAGCAATTTGGGTGTTCGCCTTGACTCCTACGAGCAGTACTTC. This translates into CASNLGVRLDSYEQYF.

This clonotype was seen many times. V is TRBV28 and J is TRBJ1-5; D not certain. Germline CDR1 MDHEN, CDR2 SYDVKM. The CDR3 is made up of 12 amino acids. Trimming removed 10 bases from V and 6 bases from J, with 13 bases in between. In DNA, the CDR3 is TGTGCCACCGGGGTGCGTGCTCAGCCCCAGCATTTT. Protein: CATGVRAQPQHF.

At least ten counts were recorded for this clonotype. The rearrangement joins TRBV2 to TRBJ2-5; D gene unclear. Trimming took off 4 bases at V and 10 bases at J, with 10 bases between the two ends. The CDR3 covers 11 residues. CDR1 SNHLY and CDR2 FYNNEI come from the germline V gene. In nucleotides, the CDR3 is TGTGCCAGCAGTGGAGGACGTGGCCAGTACTTC. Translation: CASSGGRGQYF. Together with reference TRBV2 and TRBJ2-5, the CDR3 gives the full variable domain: EPEVTQTPSHQVTQMGQEVILRCVPISNHLYFYWYRQILGQKVEFLVSFYNNEISEKSEIFDDQFSVERPDGSNFTLKIRSTKLEDSAMYFCASSGGRGQYFGPGTRLLVL.

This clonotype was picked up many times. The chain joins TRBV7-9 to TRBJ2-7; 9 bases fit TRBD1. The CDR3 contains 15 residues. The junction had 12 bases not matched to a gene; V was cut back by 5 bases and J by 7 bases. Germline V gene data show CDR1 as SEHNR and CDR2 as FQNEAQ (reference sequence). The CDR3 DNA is TGTGCCAGCAGCCTAGGGACAGGGTTCCTTGAAGAGCAGTACTTC. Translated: CASSLGTGFLEEQYF.

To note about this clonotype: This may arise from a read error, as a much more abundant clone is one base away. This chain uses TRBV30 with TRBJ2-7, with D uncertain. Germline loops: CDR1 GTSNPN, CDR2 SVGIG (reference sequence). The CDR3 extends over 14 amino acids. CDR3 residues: CAWSKDRSSYGQYF. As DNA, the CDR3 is TGTGCCTGGAGTAAGGACCGGAGCTCCTACGGGCAGTACTTC. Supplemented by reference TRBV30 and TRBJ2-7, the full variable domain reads SQTIHQWPATLVQPVGSPLSLECTVEGTSNPNLYWYRQAAGRGLQLLFYSVGIGQISSEVPQNLSASRPQDRQFILSSKKLLLSDSGFYLCAWSKDRSSYGQYFGPGTRLTVT.

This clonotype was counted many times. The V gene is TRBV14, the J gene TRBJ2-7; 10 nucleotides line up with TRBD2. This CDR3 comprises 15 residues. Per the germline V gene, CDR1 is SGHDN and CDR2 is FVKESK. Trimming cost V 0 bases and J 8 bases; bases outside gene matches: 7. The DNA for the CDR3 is TGTGCCAGCAGCCAAGAGTCACTAGCGGGAAGGAAGCAGTACTTC. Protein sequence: CASSQESLAGRKQYF.

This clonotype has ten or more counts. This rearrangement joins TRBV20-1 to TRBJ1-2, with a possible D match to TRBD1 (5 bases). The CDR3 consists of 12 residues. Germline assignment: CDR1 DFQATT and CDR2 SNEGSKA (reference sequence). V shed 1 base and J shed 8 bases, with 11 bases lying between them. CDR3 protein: CSARGGVEGYTF. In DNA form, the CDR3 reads TGCAGTGCTAGAGGGGGGGTGGAGGGCTACACCTTC.

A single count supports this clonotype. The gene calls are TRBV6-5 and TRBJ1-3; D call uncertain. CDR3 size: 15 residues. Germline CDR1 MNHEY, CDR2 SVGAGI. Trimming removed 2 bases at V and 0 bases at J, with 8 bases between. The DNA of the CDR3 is TGTGCCAGCAGTTACACGCCGTACTCTGGAAACACCATATATTTT. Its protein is CASSYTPYSGNTIYF.

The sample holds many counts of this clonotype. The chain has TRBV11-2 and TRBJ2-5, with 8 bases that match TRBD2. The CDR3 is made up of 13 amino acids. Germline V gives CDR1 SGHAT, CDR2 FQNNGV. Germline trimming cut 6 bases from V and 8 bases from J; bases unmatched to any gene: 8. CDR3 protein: CASRLAASGTQYF. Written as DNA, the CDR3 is TGTGCCAGCAGACTAGCGGCCTCGGGAACCCAGTACTTC.

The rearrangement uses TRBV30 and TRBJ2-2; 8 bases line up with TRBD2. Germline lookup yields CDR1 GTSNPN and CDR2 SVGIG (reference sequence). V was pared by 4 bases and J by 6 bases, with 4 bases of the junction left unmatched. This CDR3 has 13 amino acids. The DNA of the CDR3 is TGTGCCTGGACGACTAGCGAGGCCGGGGAGCTGTTTTTT. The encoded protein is CAWTTSEAGELFF.

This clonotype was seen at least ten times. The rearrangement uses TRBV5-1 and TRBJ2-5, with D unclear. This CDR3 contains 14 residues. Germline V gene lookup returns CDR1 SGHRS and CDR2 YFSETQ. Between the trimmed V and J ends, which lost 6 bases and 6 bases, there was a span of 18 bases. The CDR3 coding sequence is TGCGCCAGCAACCCCCTGATTCCGGAAAAGACCCAGTACTTC. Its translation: CASNPLIPEKTQYF. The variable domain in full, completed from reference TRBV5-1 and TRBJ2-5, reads KAGVTQTPRYLIKTRGQQVTLSCSPISGHRSVSWYQQTPGQGLQFLFEYFSETQRNKGNFPGRFSGRQFSNSRSEMNVSTLELGDSALYLCASNPLIPEKTQYFGPGTRLLVL.

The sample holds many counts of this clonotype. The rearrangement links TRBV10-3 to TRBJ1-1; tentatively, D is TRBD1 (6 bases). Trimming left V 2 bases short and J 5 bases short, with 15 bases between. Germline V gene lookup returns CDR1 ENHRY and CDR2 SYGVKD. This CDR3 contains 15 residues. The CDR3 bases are TGTGCCATCAGTGAGAGGGGGAACGGGGAAACTGAAGCTTTCTTT. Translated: CAISERGNGETEAFF.

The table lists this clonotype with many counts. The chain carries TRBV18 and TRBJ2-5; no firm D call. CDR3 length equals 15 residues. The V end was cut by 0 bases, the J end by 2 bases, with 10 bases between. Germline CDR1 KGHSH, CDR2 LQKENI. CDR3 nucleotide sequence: TGTGCCAGCTCACCACCTTCGAACGAGCAAGAGACCCAGTACTTC. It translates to CASSPPSNEQETQYF.

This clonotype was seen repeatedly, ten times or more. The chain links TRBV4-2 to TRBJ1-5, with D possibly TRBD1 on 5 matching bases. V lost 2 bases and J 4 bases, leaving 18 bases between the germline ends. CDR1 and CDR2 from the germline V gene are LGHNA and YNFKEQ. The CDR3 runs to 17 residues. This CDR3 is CASSQHIVDGGNQPQHF. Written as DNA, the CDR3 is TGTGCCAGCAGCCAACATATTGTAGACGGGGGGAATCAGCCCCAGCATTTT.

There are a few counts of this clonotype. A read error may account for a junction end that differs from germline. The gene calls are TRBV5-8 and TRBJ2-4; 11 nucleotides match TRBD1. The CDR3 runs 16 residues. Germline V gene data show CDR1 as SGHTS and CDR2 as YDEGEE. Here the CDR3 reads CASSLAGQGAGNIKYF. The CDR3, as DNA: TGTGCCAGCAGCTTGGCCGGACAGGGGGCGGGAAACATTAAGTACTTC. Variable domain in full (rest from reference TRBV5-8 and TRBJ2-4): EAGVTQSPTHLIKTRGQQATLRCSPISGHTSVYWYQQALGLGLQFLLWYDEGEERNRGNFPPRFSGRQFPNYSSELNVNALELEDSALYLCASSLAGQGAGNIKYFGAGTRLSVL.

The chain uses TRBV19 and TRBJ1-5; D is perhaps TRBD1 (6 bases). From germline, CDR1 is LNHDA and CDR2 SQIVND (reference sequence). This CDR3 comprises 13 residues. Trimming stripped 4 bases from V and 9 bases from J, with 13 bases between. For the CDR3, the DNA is TGTGCCAGTAGTAACACAGGGCTCTCGCCCCAGCATTTT. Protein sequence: CASSNTGLSPQHF.

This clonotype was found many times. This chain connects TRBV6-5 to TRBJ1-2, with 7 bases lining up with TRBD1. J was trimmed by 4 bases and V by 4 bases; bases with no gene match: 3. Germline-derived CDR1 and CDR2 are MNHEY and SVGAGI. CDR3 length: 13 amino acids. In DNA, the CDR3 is TGTGCCAGCAGTTCACCAGGGGGCTATGGCTACACCTTC. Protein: CASSSPGGYGYTF.

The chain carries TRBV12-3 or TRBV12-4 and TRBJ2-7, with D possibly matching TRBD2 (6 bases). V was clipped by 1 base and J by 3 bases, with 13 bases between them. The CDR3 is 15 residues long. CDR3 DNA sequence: TGTGCCAGCAGTTTAGTATTGGGGGGTGGCTACGAGCAGTACTTC. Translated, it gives CASSLVLGGGYEQYF.

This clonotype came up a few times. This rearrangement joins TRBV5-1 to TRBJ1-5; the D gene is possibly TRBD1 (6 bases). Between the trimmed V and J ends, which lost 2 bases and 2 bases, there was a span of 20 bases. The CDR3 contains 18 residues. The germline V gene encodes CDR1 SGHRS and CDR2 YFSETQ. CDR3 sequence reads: CASSLRPRTVLGNQPQHF. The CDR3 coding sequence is TGCGCCAGCAGCTTACGGCCTCGGACAGTCCTCGGCAATCAGCCCCAGCATTTT.

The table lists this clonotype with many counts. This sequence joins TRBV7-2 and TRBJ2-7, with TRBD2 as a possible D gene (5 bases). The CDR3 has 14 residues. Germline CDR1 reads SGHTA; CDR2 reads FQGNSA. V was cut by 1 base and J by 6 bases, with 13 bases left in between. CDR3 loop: CASSLGSSLREQYF. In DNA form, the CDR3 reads TGTGCCAGCAGCTTAGGATCTAGCCTGCGCGAGCAGTACTTC. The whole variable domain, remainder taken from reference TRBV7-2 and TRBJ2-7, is GAGVSQSPSNKVTEKGKDVELRCDPISGHTALYWYRQSLGQGLEFLIYFQGNSAPDKSGLPSDRFSAERTGGSVSTLTIQRTQQEDSAVYLCASSLGSSLREQYFGPGTRLTVT.

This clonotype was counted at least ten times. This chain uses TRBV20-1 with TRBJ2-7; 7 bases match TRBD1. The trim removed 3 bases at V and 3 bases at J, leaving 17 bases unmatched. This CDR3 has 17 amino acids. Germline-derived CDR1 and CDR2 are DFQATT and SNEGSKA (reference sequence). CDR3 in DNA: TGCAGTGCTAGGACGGGTCGGGAAGGACAGGAAGACTACGAGCAGTACTTC. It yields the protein CSARTGREGQEDYEQYF.

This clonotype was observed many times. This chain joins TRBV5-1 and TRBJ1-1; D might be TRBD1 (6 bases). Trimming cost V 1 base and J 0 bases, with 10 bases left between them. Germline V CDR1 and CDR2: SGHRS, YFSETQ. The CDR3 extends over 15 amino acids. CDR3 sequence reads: CASSLSGAMNTEAFF. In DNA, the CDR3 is TGCGCCAGCAGCTTGTCAGGGGCTATGAACACTGAAGCTTTCTTT.

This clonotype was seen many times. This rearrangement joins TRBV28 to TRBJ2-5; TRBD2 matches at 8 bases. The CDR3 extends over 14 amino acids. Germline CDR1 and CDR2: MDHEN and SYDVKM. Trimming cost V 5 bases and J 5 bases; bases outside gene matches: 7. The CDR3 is CASSPRGGRETQYF. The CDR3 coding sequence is TGTGCCAGCAGTCCCCGGGGGGGACGGGAGACCCAGTACTTC.